This note documents a single T cell receptor (beta chain) sequence. Its cognate antigen is unknown. The data were produced by immunoSEQ multiplex PCR, yet TCRdb's version contains in-frame clones alone and is incomplete. The table lists around 250,000 clones, about 90% of them singletons. The V end lost 6 bases, the J end lost 5 bases, and 17 bases lay between the germline ends. From germline, CDR1 is MDHEN and CDR2 SYDVKM. There are 16 residues in the CDR3. From the 120-subject validation cohort, which was separate from the roughly 630-subject first cohort, the donors were drawn. The data originate from a study of cytomegalovirus exposure and HLA in healthy donors. Study results and caveats: It was found in a later analysis that first-cohort TCR clusters tended to co-occur in the 130 or so validation repertoires. TCR sequences were mostly rare, though some public TCRs occurred in many donors. Overall, roughly 170 TCR beta chains were annotated as cytomegalovirus-associated.

The chain uses TRBV28 and TRBJ1-6; the D gene is possibly TRBD1 (6 bases). This clonotype originated in a woman younger than 30 in good health and CMV-seronegative. What was sequenced was PBMCs. For the CDR3, the DNA is TGTGCCAGCAGACGATACAGGGCGGATAATAATTCACCCCTCCACTTT. Encoded protein: CASRRYRADNNSPLHF.